The present T cell receptor beta chain was sequenced within a study of vaccination and CD4 T cells after COVID-19. The treatment denotes: approximately nine-day PBMC culture with coronavirus spike peptide pools or control peptides (ViraFEST assay). ViraFEST used peptide pools to expand antigen-specific T cells, then sequenced TCRs. In this cohort, PCR tests turned positive between March and December 2020, predating US Alpha, Beta and Delta variants. Cell culture was performed with 1.5 million to 2 million PBMCs per well in the presence of approximately 9.8 IU/ml IL-2 and 7.5 to 10 ug/ml peptide pools. V lost 4 bases to trimming and J lost 8 bases; unmatched junction nucleotides: 5. This CDR3 spans 13 amino acids. CDR1 and CDR2 (germline): SGHTA, FQGNSA. With the Oncomine TCR Beta short-read assay, DNA from cultured CD4+ T cells was sequenced. Cultured CD4+ T cells yielded the extracted genomic DNA. TCRdb ran MiXCR on the PCR reads and lists one entry per CDR3 protein. The data hold under 20,000 distinct CDR3 sequences, with approximately 56% observed a single time.

On this clonotype itself: The antigen remains undetermined.

The chain employs TRBV7-2 and TRBJ2-4; 7 nucleotides line up with TRBD1. The receptor comes from a human donor who had recovered from COVID-19. Sequencing was performed on CD4+ T cells from blood, cultured in vitro, taken before SARS-CoV-2 vaccination. The DNA of the CDR3 is TGTGCCAGCAGCTCACAGGGGTTTGACATTCAGTACTTC. Translation: CASSSQGFDIQYF.